This entry is about one T cell receptor (beta chain). Its matching antigen is unknown. At one end, the junction sequence differs from germline, possibly due to a read error. Germline V CDR1 and CDR2: SEHNR, FQNEAQ (reference sequence). There are 17 residues in the CDR3. The record originates from a study of shared clonotypes between healthy human individuals. At the level of the study: Each donor contributed plates that comprised three CD4 naive, three CD4 memory, two CD8 naive and one CD8 memory. Study observations and caveats: Naive subsets, compared against memory subsets, generally had larger estimated richness values. Non-shared clonotypes displayed generation probabilities falling below those of clonotypes present in all four donors.

Using immunoSEQ multiplex PCR, the repertoire was profiled, and TCRdb retains in-frame clones only, with some absent. The data contain about 2.1 million clones, 80% to 95% of them seen just once; the ten biggest clones take up around 1.7%. In the naive CD8 group, cells lacked CD45RO and were positively selected for CCR7, so terminally differentiated effector memory CD45RA+ cells were left out. This clonotype was sampled from a man younger than 35 in good health. Some clones in this sample may be carry-over from other donors' samples. This chain joins TRBV7-9 and TRBJ1-1; D perhaps matches TRBD1 (5 bases). The sample comprised naive CD8+ T cells from PBMCs. CDR3 nucleotides: TGTGCCAGCAGGTTAGGGGATCTGGAACCTCGAGCCACTGAAGCTTTCTTT. It is translated as CASRLGDLEPRATEAFF.